This T cell receptor beta chain was sequenced in a study of early T cells in non-severe SARS-CoV-2 infection. Study summary: Unsorted whole-blood RNA was sequenced in bulk, leaving chains unpaired.

Germline CDR1 reads SGDLS; CDR2 reads YYNGEE. This CDR3 has 16 residues. Trimming at V came to 3 bases and at J to 2 bases, leaving 10 bases not matched to a gene. Attachment of unique molecular identifiers was made to individual cDNA molecules. TCRdb re-derived calls from the 5' RACE reads in MiXCR, one entry per CDR3 protein. The sample carries tens of thousands of distinct CDR3 sequences, 10% to 15% recorded once. Findings of the study overall: There was a bias toward anti-spike CD8 responses in VDJdb matching, which missed private and CD4 specificities.

This clonotype was observed a handful of times. The target antigen is unknown. The sequence was obtained from an adult who was a healthcare worker with PCR-confirmed SARS-CoV-2 infection or an uninfected control (not recorded which). Sequencing used whole blood. This chain links TRBV9 with TRBJ2-5; 7 nucleotides align to TRBD1. CDR3: CASSAGSGTVQETQYF. The CDR3 DNA reads TGTGCCAGCAGCGCGGGGTCCGGGACAGTTCAAGAGACCCAGTACTTC.